The rows below give T cell receptor beta chains drawn from one sample of a study of T-cell memory formation after mild COVID-19. TCRdb reprocessed the 5' RACE reads via MiXCR and lists one record per CDR3 protein. This sample yields 190,000 or so distinct CDR3 sequences, of which under 30% are seen a single time; approximately 10% belongs to the top ten. The sample was PBMCs or a T cell subset sorted from them (not recorded which). The receptors derive from an adult woman who had mild COVID-19 (a few samples of this study predate the infection). Cell type and time point are not known. Each CDR3 is given with its conserved first and last residue. The order of the fields is D gene, clone size, J gene, CDR3 length, V gene, CDR3 protein, CDR3 DNA. D genes are given only for firm matches. The size of a clone is reported for some rows only, either as once, few or many, or as a class for expanded clones.

d_gene: -; abundance: -; j_gene: TRBJ2-7; len: 12; v_gene: TRBV20-1; CDR3aa: CSARMGSREQYF; CDR3nt: TGCAGTGCCCGGATGGGCTCACGGGAGCAGTACTTC
d_gene: -; abundance: -; j_gene: TRBJ1-1; len: 15; v_gene: TRBV7-9; CDR3aa: CASSPSPHTRTEAFF; CDR3nt: TGTGCCAGCAGCCCCTCCCCCCATACCCGGACTGAAGCTTTCTTT
d_gene: TRBD1; abundance: many; j_gene: TRBJ2-2; len: 15; v_gene: TRBV12-3/TRBV12-4; CDR3aa: CASSFGQGATGELFF; CDR3nt: TGTGCCAGCAGTTTCGGACAGGGGGCGACCGGGGAGCTGTTTTTT
d_gene: -; abundance: -; j_gene: TRBJ1-1; len: 14; v_gene: TRBV6-2/TRBV6-3; CDR3aa: CASTHWGMNTEAFF; CDR3nt: TGTGCCAGCACCCACTGGGGTATGAACACTGAAGCTTTCTTT
d_gene: -; abundance: -; j_gene: TRBJ1-2; len: 16; v_gene: TRBV4-1; CDR3aa: CASSQVHGHATYGYTF; CDR3nt: TGCGCCAGCAGCCAAGTGCACGGTCACGCCACCTATGGCTACACCTTC
d_gene: -; abundance: few; j_gene: TRBJ2-1; len: 16; v_gene: TRBV3-1; CDR3aa: CASSQDRGQFGNEQFF; CDR3nt: TGTGCCAGCAGCCAAGATCGGGGCCAATTCGGCAATGAGCAGTTCTTC
d_gene: TRBD1; abundance: -; j_gene: TRBJ1-2; len: 15; v_gene: TRBV7-8; CDR3aa: CASSLAVGTVSGYTF; CDR3nt: TGTGCCAGCAGCTTAGCCGTTGGGACAGTCAGTGGCTACACCTTC
d_gene: TRBD2; abundance: few; j_gene: TRBJ2-1; len: 17; v_gene: TRBV4-2; CDR3aa: CASSQDQELAGDNEQFF; CDR3nt: TGTGCCAGCAGCCAAGATCAAGAGCTAGCGGGGGACAATGAGCAGTTCTTC
d_gene: TRBD1; abundance: many; j_gene: TRBJ2-7; len: 14; v_gene: TRBV5-1; CDR3aa: CASSLDLDRAEQYF; CDR3nt: TGCGCCAGCAGCTTAGACCTGGACAGGGCCGAGCAGTACTTC
d_gene: -; abundance: few; j_gene: TRBJ2-3; len: 14; v_gene: TRBV7-2; CDR3aa: CASSQRSSTDTQYF; CDR3nt: TGTGCCAGCAGCCAAAGATCTAGCACAGATACGCAGTATTTT
d_gene: TRBD1; abundance: -; j_gene: TRBJ2-3; len: 15; v_gene: TRBV5-1; CDR3aa: CASSGGQAYTDTQYF; CDR3nt: TGCGCCAGCAGCGGGGGACAGGCCTACACAGATACGCAGTATTTT
d_gene: -; abundance: -; j_gene: TRBJ2-1; len: 15; v_gene: TRBV20-1; CDR3aa: CSAKMRGMTYNEQFF; CDR3nt: TGCAGTGCAAAAATGCGGGGTATGACCTACAATGAGCAGTTCTTC
d_gene: -; abundance: -; j_gene: TRBJ2-3; len: 12; v_gene: TRBV7-2; CDR3aa: CASRKDSHTQYF; CDR3nt: TGTGCCAGCAGAAAGGACTCACATACGCAGTATTTT
d_gene: TRBD2; abundance: -; j_gene: TRBJ2-5; len: 15; v_gene: TRBV7-2; CDR3aa: CASSPSSGKGETQYF; CDR3nt: TGTGCCAGCAGCCCTTCTAGCGGGAAGGGAGAGACCCAGTACTTC
d_gene: -; abundance: many; j_gene: TRBJ2-1; len: 15; v_gene: TRBV7-8; CDR3aa: CASSRSVSSYNEQFF; CDR3nt: TGTGCCAGCAGCCGGTCGGTAAGCTCCTACAATGAGCAGTTCTTC
d_gene: TRBD2; abundance: -; j_gene: TRBJ2-1; len: 18; v_gene: TRBV30; CDR3aa: CAWSVLLRSGRTYNEQFF; CDR3nt: TGTGCCTGGAGTGTACTTTTGAGGAGCGGGAGGACCTACAATGAGCAGTTCTTC
d_gene: -; abundance: -; j_gene: TRBJ1-2; len: 14; v_gene: TRBV15; CDR3aa: CATSRDLAQGAYTF; CDR3nt: TGTGCCACCAGCAGAGACCTGGCGCAGGGTGCATACACCTTC
d_gene: TRBD2; abundance: -; j_gene: TRBJ2-3; len: 14; v_gene: TRBV5-1; CDR3aa: CASSLASSGDTQYF; CDR3nt: TGCGCCAGCAGCTTGGCCTCTAGCGGGGATACGCAGTATTTT
d_gene: -; abundance: many; j_gene: TRBJ1-2; len: 14; v_gene: TRBV12-3/TRBV12-4; CDR3aa: CASSSRRGAYGYTF; CDR3nt: TGTGCCAGCAGTTCACGACGGGGAGCCTATGGCTACACCTTC
d_gene: TRBD2; abundance: few; j_gene: TRBJ2-3; len: 16; v_gene: TRBV7-9; CDR3aa: CASSLLQAGGTDTQYF; CDR3nt: TGTGCCAGCAGCTTACTCCAAGCGGGAGGAACAGATACGCAGTATTTT
d_gene: -; abundance: -; j_gene: TRBJ1-2; len: 15; v_gene: TRBV2; CDR3aa: CASSEESLSSLGYTF; CDR3nt: TGTGCCAGCAGTGAAGAATCACTTAGCAGTCTTGGCTACACCTTC
d_gene: -; abundance: -; j_gene: TRBJ2-3; len: 16; v_gene: TRBV6-2/TRBV6-3; CDR3aa: CASRDVGGATTDTQYF; CDR3nt: TGTGCCAGCAGGGACGTAGGGGGGGCCACAACAGATACGCAGTATTTT
d_gene: -; abundance: few; j_gene: TRBJ1-3; len: 12; v_gene: TRBV12-3/TRBV12-4; CDR3aa: CASSWEGELLYF; CDR3nt: TGTGCCAGCAGTTGGGAGGGGGAACTATTATATTTT
d_gene: -; abundance: few; j_gene: TRBJ1-1; len: 13; v_gene: TRBV18; CDR3aa: CASSPAHGDQAFF; CDR3nt: TGTGCCAGCTCACCGGCCCATGGGGATCAGGCTTTCTTT
d_gene: TRBD1; abundance: -; j_gene: TRBJ1-2; len: 13; v_gene: TRBV24-1; CDR3aa: CATSDEDRDGYTF; CDR3nt: TGTGCCACCAGTGATGAAGACAGGGATGGCTACACCTTC
d_gene: -; abundance: few; j_gene: TRBJ2-3; len: 11; v_gene: TRBV19; CDR3aa: CASSGGSAQYF; CDR3nt: TGTGCCAGTAGTGGAGGGTCTGCGCAGTATTTT
d_gene: TRBD2; abundance: -; j_gene: TRBJ2-3; len: 16; v_gene: TRBV7-9; CDR3aa: CASSLWASGGTDTQYF; CDR3nt: TGTGCCAGCAGCTTATGGGCTAGCGGGGGCACAGATACGCAGTATTTT
d_gene: -; abundance: few; j_gene: TRBJ2-5; len: 16; v_gene: TRBV20-1; CDR3aa: CSASISEGGPIGTQYF; CDR3nt: TGCAGTGCTAGTATTTCTGAGGGGGGGCCGATTGGGACCCAGTACTTC
d_gene: -; abundance: few; j_gene: TRBJ2-1; len: 18; v_gene: TRBV24-1; CDR3aa: CATSEEAGPAGDYNEQFF; CDR3nt: TGTGCCACCAGTGAGGAAGCGGGCCCCGCCGGGGACTACAATGAGCAGTTCTTC
d_gene: TRBD2; abundance: -; j_gene: TRBJ2-1; len: 15; v_gene: TRBV15; CDR3aa: CATSAGLAAYNEQFF; CDR3nt: TGTGCCACCAGCGCCGGACTAGCGGCCTACAATGAGCAGTTCTTC
d_gene: -; abundance: -; j_gene: TRBJ1-1; len: 14; v_gene: TRBV20-1; CDR3aa: CSARAGVWNTEAFF; CDR3nt: TGCAGTGCTAGAGCTGGGGTTTGGAACACTGAAGCTTTCTTT
d_gene: -; abundance: few; j_gene: TRBJ2-1; len: 14; v_gene: TRBV27; CDR3aa: CASSLLGTHNEQFF; CDR3nt: TGTGCCAGCAGTTTATTAGGGACTCACAATGAGCAGTTCTTC
d_gene: -; abundance: few; j_gene: TRBJ2-5; len: 18; v_gene: TRBV12-3/TRBV12-4; CDR3aa: CASSFSSGASSFQETQYF; CDR3nt: TGTGCCAGCAGTTTCTCCTCCGGGGCAAGTTCATTCCAAGAGACCCAGTACTTC
d_gene: TRBD1; abundance: few; j_gene: TRBJ2-1; len: 14; v_gene: TRBV5-6; CDR3aa: CASRWTGANNEQFF; CDR3nt: TGTGCCAGCAGATGGACAGGGGCAAACAATGAGCAGTTCTTC
d_gene: -; abundance: few; j_gene: TRBJ1-6; len: 14; v_gene: TRBV25-1; CDR3aa: CASSDFMVNSPLHF; CDR3nt: TGTGCCAGCAGTGATTTCATGGTTAATTCACCCCTCCACTTT
d_gene: -; abundance: few; j_gene: TRBJ1-2; len: 12; v_gene: TRBV24-1; CDR3aa: CATQEGNYGYTF; CDR3nt: TGTGCCACCCAGGAGGGGAACTATGGCTACACCTTC
d_gene: TRBD1; abundance: -; j_gene: TRBJ2-1; len: 17; v_gene: TRBV29-1; CDR3aa: CSVVGTGKLSSYNEQFF; CDR3nt: TGCAGCGTTGTGGGGACAGGCAAATTGAGCTCCTACAATGAGCAGTTCTTC
d_gene: TRBD1; abundance: few; j_gene: TRBJ2-2; len: 16; v_gene: TRBV6-1; CDR3aa: CASRKVGTGDSGELFF; CDR3nt: TGTGCCAGCAGGAAAGTCGGGACAGGGGACTCCGGGGAGCTGTTTTTT
d_gene: -; abundance: -; j_gene: TRBJ1-3; len: 14; v_gene: TRBV12-3/TRBV12-4; CDR3aa: CASSFFPTGNTIYF; CDR3nt: TGTGCCAGCAGTTTTTTCCCGACTGGAAACACCATATATTTT
d_gene: -; abundance: few; j_gene: TRBJ2-1; len: 16; v_gene: TRBV7-2; CDR3aa: CASSLEGALTYNEQFF; CDR3nt: TGTGCCAGCAGCTTGGAGGGGGCTCTAACCTACAATGAGCAGTTCTTC
d_gene: -; abundance: -; j_gene: TRBJ2-1; len: 16; v_gene: TRBV27; CDR3aa: CASSLSPPPGFNEQFF; CDR3nt: TGTGCCAGCAGTTTGTCCCCACCCCCAGGCTTCAATGAGCAGTTCTTC
d_gene: -; abundance: -; j_gene: TRBJ2-5; len: 13; v_gene: TRBV19; CDR3aa: CASSGSPQETQYF; CDR3nt: TGTGCCAGTAGCGGGAGCCCCCAAGAGACCCAGTACTTC
d_gene: -; abundance: -; j_gene: TRBJ1-2; len: 15; v_gene: TRBV9; CDR3aa: CASSVNPDLNSGYTF; CDR3nt: TGTGCCAGCAGCGTTAATCCAGACTTAAACTCTGGCTACACCTTC
d_gene: -; abundance: few; j_gene: TRBJ1-1; len: 17; v_gene: TRBV21-1; CDR3aa: CASSKDPPGQGNTEAFF; CDR3nt: TGTGCCAGCAGCAAAGACCCGCCGGGACAGGGGAACACTGAAGCTTTCTTT
d_gene: -; abundance: few; j_gene: TRBJ1-2; len: 13; v_gene: TRBV18; CDR3aa: CASSPTRGVGYTF; CDR3nt: TGTGCCAGCTCACCAACGCGGGGGGTTGGCTACACCTTC
d_gene: TRBD1; abundance: -; j_gene: TRBJ1-2; len: 15; v_gene: TRBV5-1; CDR3aa: CASSVEDREIYGYTF; CDR3nt: TGCGCCAGCAGCGTTGAAGACAGGGAAATCTATGGCTACACCTTC
d_gene: TRBD2; abundance: -; j_gene: TRBJ2-4; len: 18; v_gene: TRBV7-8; CDR3aa: CASSLASHSSGPHNIQYF; CDR3nt: TGTGCCAGCAGCTTAGCATCCCATTCTAGCGGACCCCACAACATTCAGTACTTC
d_gene: TRBD2; abundance: few; j_gene: TRBJ2-5; len: 14; v_gene: TRBV12-3/TRBV12-4; CDR3aa: CASSLTSGSETQYF; CDR3nt: TGTGCCAGCAGTTTGACTAGCGGGAGCGAGACCCAGTACTTC
d_gene: -; abundance: few; j_gene: TRBJ1-5; len: 14; v_gene: TRBV19; CDR3aa: CASSIFGTHQPQHF; CDR3nt: TGTGCCAGTAGCATCTTCGGGACCCATCAGCCCCAGCATTTT
d_gene: TRBD2; abundance: few; j_gene: TRBJ2-7; len: 16; v_gene: TRBV7-9; CDR3aa: CASSYSPGLAGGEQYF; CDR3nt: TGTGCCAGCAGCTACAGCCCGGGACTAGCGGGAGGCGAGCAGTACTTC
d_gene: -; abundance: many; j_gene: TRBJ2-1; len: 12; v_gene: TRBV27; CDR3aa: CASSLEKWGHFF; CDR3nt: TGTGCCAGCAGTTTAGAGAAGTGGGGCCATTTCTTC
d_gene: -; abundance: few; j_gene: TRBJ1-1; len: 14; v_gene: TRBV11-2; CDR3aa: CASSYSSANTEAFF; CDR3nt: TGTGCCAGCAGCTACTCATCGGCAAACACTGAAGCTTTCTTT
d_gene: -; abundance: few; j_gene: TRBJ2-7; len: 15; v_gene: TRBV29-1; CDR3aa: CSVEAPGPSSYEQYF; CDR3nt: TGCAGCGTTGAGGCACCAGGGCCCAGCTCCTACGAGCAGTACTTC
d_gene: -; abundance: -; j_gene: TRBJ2-3; len: 13; v_gene: TRBV6-4; CDR3aa: CASSDSDTDTQYF; CDR3nt: TGTGCCAGCAGTGACTCCGACACAGATACGCAGTATTTT
d_gene: TRBD2; abundance: few; j_gene: TRBJ2-3; len: 15; v_gene: TRBV12-3/TRBV12-4; CDR3aa: CASSPLTSGTDTQYF; CDR3nt: TGTGCCAGCAGCCCCCTGACTAGCGGGACAGATACGCAGTATTTT
d_gene: -; abundance: -; j_gene: TRBJ1-1; len: 13; v_gene: TRBV24-1; CDR3aa: CATSGTMNTEAFF; CDR3nt: TGTGCCACCAGTGGGACAATGAACACTGAAGCTTTCTTT
d_gene: TRBD2; abundance: -; j_gene: TRBJ2-3; len: 17; v_gene: TRBV7-3; CDR3aa: CASSLAGTSPSTDTQYF; CDR3nt: TGTGCCAGCAGCTTAGCGGGGACTAGCCCTAGCACAGATACGCAGTATTTT
d_gene: -; abundance: few; j_gene: TRBJ2-5; len: 14; v_gene: TRBV5-1; CDR3aa: CASSFKREQETQYF; CDR3nt: TGCGCCAGCAGCTTTAAGAGGGAACAAGAGACCCAGTACTTC